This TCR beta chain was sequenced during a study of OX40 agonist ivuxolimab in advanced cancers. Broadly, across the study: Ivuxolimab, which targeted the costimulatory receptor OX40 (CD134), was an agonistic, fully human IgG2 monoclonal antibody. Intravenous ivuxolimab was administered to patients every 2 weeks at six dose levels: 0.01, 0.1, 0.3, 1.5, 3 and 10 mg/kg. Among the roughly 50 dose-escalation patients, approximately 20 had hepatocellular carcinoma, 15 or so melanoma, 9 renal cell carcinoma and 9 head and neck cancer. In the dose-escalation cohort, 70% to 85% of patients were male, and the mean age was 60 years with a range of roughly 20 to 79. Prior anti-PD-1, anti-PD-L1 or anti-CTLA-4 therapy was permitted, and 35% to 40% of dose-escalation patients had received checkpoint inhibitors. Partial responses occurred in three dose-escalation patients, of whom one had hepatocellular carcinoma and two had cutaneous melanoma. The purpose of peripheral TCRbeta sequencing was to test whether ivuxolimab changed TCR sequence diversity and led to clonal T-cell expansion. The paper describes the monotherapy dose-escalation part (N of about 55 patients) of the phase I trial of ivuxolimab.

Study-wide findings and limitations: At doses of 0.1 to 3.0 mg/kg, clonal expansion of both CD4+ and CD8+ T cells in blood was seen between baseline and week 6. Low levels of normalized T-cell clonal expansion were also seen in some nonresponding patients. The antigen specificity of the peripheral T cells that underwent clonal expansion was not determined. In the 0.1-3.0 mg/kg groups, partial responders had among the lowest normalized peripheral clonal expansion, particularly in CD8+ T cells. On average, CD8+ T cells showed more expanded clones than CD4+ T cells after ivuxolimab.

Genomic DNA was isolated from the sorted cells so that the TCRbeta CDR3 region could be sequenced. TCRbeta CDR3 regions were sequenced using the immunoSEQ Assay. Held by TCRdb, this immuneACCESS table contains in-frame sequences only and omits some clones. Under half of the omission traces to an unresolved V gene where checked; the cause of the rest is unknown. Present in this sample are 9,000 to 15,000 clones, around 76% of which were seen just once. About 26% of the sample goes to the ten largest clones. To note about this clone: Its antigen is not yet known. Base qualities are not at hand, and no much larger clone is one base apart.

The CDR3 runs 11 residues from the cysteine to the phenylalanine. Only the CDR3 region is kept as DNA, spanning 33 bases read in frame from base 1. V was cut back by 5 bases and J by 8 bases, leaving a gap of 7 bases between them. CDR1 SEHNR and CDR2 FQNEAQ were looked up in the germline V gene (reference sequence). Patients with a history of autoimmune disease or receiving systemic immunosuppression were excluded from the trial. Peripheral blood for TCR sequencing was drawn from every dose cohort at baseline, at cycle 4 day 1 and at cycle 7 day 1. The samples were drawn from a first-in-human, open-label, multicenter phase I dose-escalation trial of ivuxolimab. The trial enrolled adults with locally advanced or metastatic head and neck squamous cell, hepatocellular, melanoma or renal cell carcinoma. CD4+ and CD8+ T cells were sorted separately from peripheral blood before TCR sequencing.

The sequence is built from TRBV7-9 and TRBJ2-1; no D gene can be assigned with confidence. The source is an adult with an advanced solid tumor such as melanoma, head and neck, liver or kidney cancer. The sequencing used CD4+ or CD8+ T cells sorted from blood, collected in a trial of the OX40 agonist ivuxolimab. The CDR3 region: CASSLSDEQFF. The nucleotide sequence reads TGTGCCAGCAGCCTATCTGATGAGCAGTTCTTC.